This T cell receptor beta chain was obtained from a study of blood T cell repertoires in COVID-19. The CDR3 is 15 amino acids. Germline V lookup: CDR1 LNHNV, CDR2 YYDKDF (reference sequence). Trimming at V came to 0 bases and at J to 10 bases, leaving 3 bases not matched to a gene. The table came from immunoSEQ multiplex PCR; TCRdb's copy has only in-frame clones and leaves some out. The profile shows fewer than 500,000 clones, about 85% of them singletons. This chain joins TRBV15 and TRBJ1-6; TRBD1 matches 10 bases. The receptor was isolated from a woman younger than 30 with acute COVID-19. What was sequenced was PBMCs or T cells enriched from blood (not recorded which). CDR3 nucleotide sequence: TGTGCCACCAGCAGAGAGGACAGGGGGTCCTCACCCCTCCACTTT. This translates into CATSREDRGSSPLHF.